These 5 T cell receptor beta chains were sequenced from one sample in a study of regulatory T cells in long-lasting Graves disease. Combining iRepertoire HTBI primers with Arm-PCR of CDR3 regions, the authors built TCR beta libraries. TCRdb processed the multiplex PCR reads anew with MiXCR; each CDR3 protein has one entry. The sample lists 400,000 to 550,000 distinct CDR3 sequences; roughly 15% were seen once. The time point is: newly diagnosed GD, antithyroid drugs for less than 3 months. Isolated PBMC RNA provided the starting material for the TCR library. These records were also assigned to another study, of T cells in Graves' hyperthyroidism and ophthalmopathy.

Sequenced here: peripheral blood mononuclear cells (PBMCs), sampled at new diagnosis, from a patient treated with antithyroid drugs. These receptors were obtained from a woman in her thirties with Graves disease.

At least ten counts were recorded for this clonotype. V usage is TRBV7-2 and J usage is TRBJ1-1; D perhaps matches TRBD1 (6 bases). Looked up from germline, CDR1 is SGHTA and CDR2 is FQGNSA. This CDR3 contains 13 residues. Trimming cost V 3 bases and J 4 bases, with 9 bases left between them. The CDR3, as DNA: TGTGCCAGCAGCTTTAGGGGGACCACTGAAGCTTTCTTT. This sequence encodes CASSFRGTTEAFF.

This clonotype has only a few counts. V gene TRBV29-1 combines with J gene TRBJ2-7; D gene ambiguous. Trimming took off 4 bases at V and 8 bases at J, with 12 bases between the two ends. Germline V CDR1 and CDR2: SQVTM, ANQGSEA. This CDR3 is built from 11 residues. In DNA form, the CDR3 reads TGCAGCGTTGCAGAGGATTCCAAGCAGTACTTC. Protein: CSVAEDSKQYF.

This clonotype was seen repeatedly, ten times or more. This chain joins TRBV12-3 or TRBV12-4 and TRBJ2-5, with D perhaps TRBD1 (5 bases). Trimming shortened V by 6 bases and J by 2 bases, and 10 bases separated the two germline ends. The CDR3 consists of 13 residues. The CDR3 DNA is TGTGCCAGCAGGCAGACAGTTCAAGAGACCCAGTACTTC. It translates to CASRQTVQETQYF.

This clonotype was recorded at least ten times. The chain links TRBV18 to TRBJ1-1; D remains unclear. This CDR3 is 14 amino acids long. Germline V lookup: CDR1 KGHSH, CDR2 LQKENI. Trimming shortened V by 3 bases and J by 1 base, and 9 bases separated the two germline ends. The CDR3 DNA reads TGTGCCAGCTCACCGCGGAGGACGAACACTGAAGCTTTCTTT. Translation gives CASSPRRTNTEAFF.

Worth noting for this clonotype: A far larger clone is one base from this, pointing to a likely read error. The rearrangement links TRBV20-1 to TRBJ2-7; 10 bases fit TRBD2. V shed 7 bases, J shed 7 bases, and the junction held 10 bases outside the gene matches. CDR1 and CDR2 (germline): DFQATT, SNEGSKA (reference sequence). The CDR3 is 13 amino acids. The CDR3 sequence is CSVSGRAYNEQYF. The CDR3 DNA reads as TGCAGTGTAAGCGGGAGGGCCTACAATGAGCAGTACTTC.